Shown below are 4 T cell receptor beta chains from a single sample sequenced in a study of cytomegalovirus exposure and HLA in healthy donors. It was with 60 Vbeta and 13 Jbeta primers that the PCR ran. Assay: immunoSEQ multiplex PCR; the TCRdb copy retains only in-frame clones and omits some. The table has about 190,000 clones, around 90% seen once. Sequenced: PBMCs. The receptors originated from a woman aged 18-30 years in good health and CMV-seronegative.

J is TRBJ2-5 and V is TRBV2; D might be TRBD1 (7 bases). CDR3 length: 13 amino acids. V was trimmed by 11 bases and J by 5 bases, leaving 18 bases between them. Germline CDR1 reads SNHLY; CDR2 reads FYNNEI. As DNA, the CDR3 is TGTGCCTCCCCCAGGGGGGAAGGGGAGACCCAGTACTTC. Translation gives CASPRGEGETQYF.

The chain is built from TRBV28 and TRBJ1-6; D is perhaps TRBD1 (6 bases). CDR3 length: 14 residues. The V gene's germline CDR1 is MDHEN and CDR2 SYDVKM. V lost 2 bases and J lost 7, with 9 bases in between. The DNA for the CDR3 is TGTGCCAGCAGTTTACAGCAGGGGAATTCACCCCTCCACTTT. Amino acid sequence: CASSLQQGNSPLHF.

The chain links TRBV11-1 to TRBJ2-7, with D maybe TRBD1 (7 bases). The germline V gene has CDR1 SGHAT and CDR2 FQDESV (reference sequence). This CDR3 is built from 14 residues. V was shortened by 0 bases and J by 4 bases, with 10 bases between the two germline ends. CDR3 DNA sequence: TGTGCCAGCAGCTTAGCCCAGGGGGGTTACGAGCAGTACTTC. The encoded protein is CASSLAQGGYEQYF.

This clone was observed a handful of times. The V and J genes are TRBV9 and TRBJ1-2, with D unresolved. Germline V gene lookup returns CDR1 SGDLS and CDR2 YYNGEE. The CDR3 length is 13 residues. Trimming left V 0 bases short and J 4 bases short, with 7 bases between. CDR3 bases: TGTGCCAGCAGCGTAGATGGGCCCTATGGCTACACCTTC. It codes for CASSVDGPYGYTF. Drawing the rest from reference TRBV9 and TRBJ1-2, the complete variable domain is DSGVTQTPKHLITATGQRVTLRCSPRSGDLSVYWYQQSLDQGLQFLIQYYNGEERAKGNILERFSAQQFPDLHSELNLSSLELGDSALYFCASSVDGPYGYTFGSGTRLTVV.